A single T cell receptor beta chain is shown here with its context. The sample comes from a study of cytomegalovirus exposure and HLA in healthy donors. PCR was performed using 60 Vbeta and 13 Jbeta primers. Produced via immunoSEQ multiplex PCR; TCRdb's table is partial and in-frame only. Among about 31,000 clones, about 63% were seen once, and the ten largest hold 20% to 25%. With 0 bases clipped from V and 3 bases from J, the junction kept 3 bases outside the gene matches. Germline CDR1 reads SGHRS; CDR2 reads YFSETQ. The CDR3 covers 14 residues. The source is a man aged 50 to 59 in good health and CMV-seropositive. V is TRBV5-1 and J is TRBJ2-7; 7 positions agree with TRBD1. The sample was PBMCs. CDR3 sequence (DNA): TGCGCCAGCAGCTTGGCCGGACAGGACTACGAGCAGTACTTC. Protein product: CASSLAGQDYEQYF.